This TCR beta chain was found in a study of blood T cell repertoires in COVID-19. Original handling: Cell counts per sample came from amplifying reference gene primers. Only in-frame clones appear in the TCRdb table, and some are missing; sequencing was by immunoSEQ multiplex PCR. That table is the source of V, J and clone size, and D and trimming were worked out from the DNA. This table has about 21,000 clones, around 81% appearing once. Germline CDR1 LNHNV, CDR2 YYDKDF (reference sequence). V lost 5 bases, J lost 0 bases, and 22 bases lay in between. The CDR3 length is 18 residues. This clonotype was sampled from a man aged 55 to 69 with active COVID-19. The material sequenced was peripheral blood. The chain couples TRBV15 to TRBJ1-2; weak D call: TRBD1 (6 bases). CDR3 sequence reads: CATSLGGPATPANYGYTF. In DNA form, the CDR3 reads TGTGCCACCAGCTTAGGGGGACCCGCCACCCCCGCTAACTATGGCTACACCTTC.